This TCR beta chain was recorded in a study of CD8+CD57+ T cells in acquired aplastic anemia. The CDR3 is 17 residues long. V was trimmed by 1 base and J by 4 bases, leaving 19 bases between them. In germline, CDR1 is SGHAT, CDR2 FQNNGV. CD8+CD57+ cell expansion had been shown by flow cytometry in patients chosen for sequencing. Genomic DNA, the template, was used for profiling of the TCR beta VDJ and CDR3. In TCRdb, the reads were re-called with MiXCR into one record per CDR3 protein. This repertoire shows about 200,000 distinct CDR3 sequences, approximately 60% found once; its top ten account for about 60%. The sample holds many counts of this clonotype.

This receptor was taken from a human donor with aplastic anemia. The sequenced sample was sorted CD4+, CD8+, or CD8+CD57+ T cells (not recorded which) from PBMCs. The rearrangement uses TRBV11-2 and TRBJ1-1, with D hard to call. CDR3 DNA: TGTGCCAGCAGCTTAGGAAAGCTGCAAGCGGTCAGCACTGAAGCTTTCTTT. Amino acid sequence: CASSLGKLQAVSTEAFF.